This TCR beta chain was obtained from a study of T cell changes during pregnancy in multiple sclerosis. The protocol was immunoSEQ multiplex PCR, while the TCRdb copy is restricted to in-frame clones and leaves out a portion. Of over 35,000 clones listed, approximately 90% are singletons. The specimen comprised peripheral blood, sampled before pregnancy. The clonotype was recovered from a female donor with multiple sclerosis, enrolled in a pregnancy study.

As DNA, the CDR3 is TGTGCCAGCATGTTCGGAGGTTCTAACTATGGCTACACCTTC. It translates to CASMFGGSNYGYTF. This rearrangement joins TRBV2 to TRBJ1-2; D remains ambiguous. This CDR3 has 14 amino acids. V was pared by 7 bases and J by 0 bases, with 12 bases between. The germline V gene has CDR1 SNHLY and CDR2 FYNNEI. The whole variable domain, remainder taken from reference TRBV2 and TRBJ1-2, is EPEVTQTPSHQVTQMGQEVILRCVPISNHLYFYWYRQILGQKVEFLVSFYNNEISEKSEIFDDQFSVERPDGSNFTLKIRSTKLEDSAMYFCASMFGGSNYGYTFGSGTRLTVV.